Presented here are 27 T cell receptor beta chains from one specimen sequenced in a study of blood T cell repertoires in COVID-19. Sequencing used immunoSEQ multiplex PCR; TCRdb keeps in-frame clones, though not all of them. The sample has under 300,000 clones, 85% to 90% seen once. Sequencing input: peripheral blood. These TCRs come from a man in his sixties with acute or convalescent COVID-19.

V gene TRBV6-6 combines with J gene TRBJ2-7; 8 nucleotides align to TRBD2. Germline V gene sequence: CDR1 MNHNY, CDR2 SVGAGI (reference sequence). CDR3 size: 14 residues. The trim removed 2 bases at V and 6 bases at J, leaving 6 bases unmatched. The CDR3 sequence is CASSYERETGEQYF. CDR3 nucleotide sequence: TGTGCCAGCAGTTACGAGCGGGAGACCGGCGAGCAGTACTTC.

The genes are TRBV11-3 and TRBJ2-6; 7 nucleotides agree with TRBD1. Unmatched junction bases numbered 5, after V lost 1 base and J lost 2 bases. Germline assignment: CDR1 SGHNT and CDR2 YENEEA. This CDR3 contains 17 residues. In DNA form, the CDR3 reads TGTGCCAGCAGCTTAGGCCTACAGGGGACTGGGGCCAACGTCCTGACTTTC. Translated, it gives CASSLGLQGTGANVLTF.

The rearrangement uses TRBV6-5 and TRBJ2-5; 7 bases are a match to TRBD2. The CDR3 length is 14 residues. V dropped 0 bases and J dropped 5; count of bases not matched to a gene: 3. CDR1 MNHEY and CDR2 SVGAGI come from the germline V gene. Written as DNA, the CDR3 is TGTGCCAGCAGTTACTCGGGGGGGGTCGAGACCCAGTACTTC. It is translated as CASSYSGGVETQYF.

The chain joins TRBV7-2 to TRBJ2-5; 13 nucleotides align to TRBD2. The germline gives CDR1 SGHTA, CDR2 FQGNSA. J was trimmed by 5 bases and V by 7 bases; bases with no gene match: 7. The CDR3 contains 15 residues. CDR3 amino acids: CASIPGTSGMETQYF. The CDR3 nucleotides are TGTGCCAGCATCCCCGGGACTAGCGGGATGGAGACCCAGTACTTC.

The chain is built from TRBV7-3 and TRBJ1-2; 10 bases line up with TRBD1. The trim removed 5 bases at V and 4 bases at J, leaving 7 bases unmatched. The germline CDR1 and CDR2 sequences are SGHTA and FQGTGA. The CDR3 loop spans 15 amino acids. CDR3 residues: CASSPDGTGAYGYTF. For the CDR3, the DNA is TGTGCCAGCAGCCCGGACGGGACAGGGGCCTATGGCTACACCTTC.

V is TRBV6-2 or TRBV6-3 and J is TRBJ2-4; 10 nucleotides line up with TRBD1. From germline, CDR1 is MNHEY and CDR2 SVGEGT. V shed 5 bases, J shed 3 bases, and the junction held 7 bases outside the gene matches. This CDR3 contains 16 residues. CDR3 in DNA: TGTGCCAGCAGTAAAGGACAGGGGGATGACAAAAACATTCAGTACTTC. Its protein product is CASSKGQGDDKNIQYF.

This chain connects TRBV5-1 to TRBJ2-5; D is undetermined. Germline CDR1 is SGHRS and CDR2 is YFSETQ. This CDR3 contains 15 residues. V lost 4 bases, J lost 2 bases, and 15 bases lay in between. Here the CDR3 DNA reads TGCGCCAGCAGCGGTCCCCGCGATGAACAAGAGACCCAGTACTTC. The encoded protein is CASSGPRDEQETQYF.

The V gene is TRBV19, the J gene TRBJ2-7, with 11 positions matching TRBD1. Unmatched junction bases numbered 6, after V lost 5 bases and J lost 3 bases. The CDR3 extends over 15 amino acids. The germline CDR1 and CDR2 sequences are LNHDA and SQIVND (reference sequence). CDR3 loop: CASSPSGTGGYEQYF. DNA for the CDR3: TGTGCCAGTAGTCCTAGCGGGACAGGGGGCTACGAGCAGTACTTC.

This clone was detected a few times. This rearrangement joins TRBV6-2 or TRBV6-3 to TRBJ2-6; 10 positions match TRBD1. The V and J ends lost 2 bases and 1 base, in that order; junction bases with no gene match: 8. The germline V gene has CDR1 MNHEY and CDR2 SVGEGT. The CDR3 contains 19 residues. The CDR3, as DNA: TGTGCCAGCAGTTACGAAACCGGGACAGGGGTTTCTGGGGCCAACGTCCTGACTTTC. This gives the protein CASSYETGTGVSGANVLTF.

This clone occurred many times. This CDR3 reads CASSRSRGQGTEAFF. In nucleotides, the CDR3 is TGTGCCAGCTCACGCTCCAGGGGGCAGGGGACTGAAGCTTTCTTT. The J gene is TRBJ1-1, the V gene TRBV18, with TRBD1 matching 8 bases. The CDR3 extends over 15 amino acids. Germline CDR1 is KGHSH and CDR2 is LQKENI. V trimming: 4 bases; J trimming: 5 bases; junction bases outside the gene matches: 9.

V and J are TRBV12-2 and TRBJ2-7; TRBD2 is taken as the D call from the table, unchecked against the DNA. TRBV12-2 is termed a pseudogene. The CDR3 is 16 residues long. Written as DNA, the CDR3 is TGTGCAAGTCGCTTAGACCCCACTAGCGGAGGGAGGGAGCAGTACTTC. This encodes CASRLDPTSGGREQYF.

This clone was counted a few times. The gene calls are TRBV3-1 (or the pseudogene TRBV3-2) and TRBJ1-2, with D perhaps matching TRBD1 (5 bases). Looked up from germline, CDR1 is LGHDT and CDR2 is YNNKEL (reference sequence). The CDR3 extends over 13 amino acids. V lost 0 bases to trimming and J lost 8 bases, with 10 bases between them. The CDR3 nucleotides are TGTGCCAGCAGCCAAGAGATCAGGGAAGGCTACACCTTC. Translation gives CASSQEIREGYTF.

This clone was detected a few times. CDR3 sequence: CASSPRPGTGNVDGYTF. CDR3 coding DNA: TGTGCCAGCAGCCCCCGTCCCGGGACAGGGAATGTCGATGGCTACACCTTC. V gene TRBV9 combines with J gene TRBJ1-2; 9 bases align to TRBD1. The CDR3 covers 17 residues. V lost 4 bases to trimming and J lost 6 bases; unmatched junction nucleotides: 16. Germline CDR1 reads SGDLS; CDR2 reads YYNGEE.

V usage is TRBV7-9 and J usage is TRBJ1-1; 7 bases match TRBD1. Germline values: CDR1 SEHNR, CDR2 FQNEAQ (reference sequence). The CDR3 consists of 15 residues. V was clipped by 3 bases and J by 11 bases; unmatched bases: 15. This chain's CDR3 is CASSFGNRQGRVAFF. The CDR3 DNA follows: TGTGCCAGCAGCTTCGGGAACCGACAGGGAAGGGTTGCTTTCTTT.

This chain uses TRBV12-3 or TRBV12-4 with TRBJ1-3; no firm D call. Trimming removed 2 bases at V and 5 bases at J, with 7 bases between. The CDR3 covers 13 residues. The CDR3: CASSLRLRNTIYF. CDR3 coding DNA: TGTGCCAGCAGTTTACGGTTGAGAAACACCATATATTTT.

The rearrangement links TRBV9 to TRBJ2-4; 8 bases agree with TRBD2. The CDR3 consists of 14 residues. V shed 3 bases, J shed 1 base, and the junction held 0 bases outside the gene matches. CDR1 SGDLS and CDR2 YYNGEE come from the germline V gene. The CDR3 loop is CASSASGAKNIQYF. CDR3 nucleotide sequence: TGTGCCAGCAGCGCTAGCGGGGCCAAAAACATTCAGTACTTC.

This clone was found once. The chain employs TRBV25-1 and TRBJ1-2; possible D gene TRBD1, 6 bases. V was trimmed by 5 bases and J by 4 bases, leaving 17 bases between them. This CDR3 region has 15 residues. Germline V gene data show CDR1 as MGHDK and CDR2 as SYGVNS. CDR3 amino acids: CASSFRRQGIYGYTF. Written as DNA, the CDR3 is TGTGCCAGCAGTTTTAGGCGGCAGGGGATCTATGGCTACACCTTC.

The V and J genes are TRBV3-1 (or the pseudogene TRBV3-2) and TRBJ2-1, with TRBD1 matching over 12 bases. This CDR3 region has 15 residues. V lost 4 bases, J lost 10 bases, and 8 bases stayed unmatched. CDR1 LGHDT and CDR2 YNNKEL come from the germline V gene (reference sequence). CDR3 sequence (DNA): TGTGCCAGCAGCCCAGAGGGACAGGGGGCAAAGGAGCAGTTCTTC. Translating it yields CASSPEGQGAKEQFF.

This clone was found once. One end of the junction varies from germline; a read error may be responsible. The chain recombines TRBV7-7 with TRBJ2-3, with TRBD2 identical over 9 bases. The CDR3 spans 15 residues. The germline gives CDR1 SSHAT, CDR2 FNYEAQ (reference sequence). The CDR3 DNA sequence: TGTGCTAGCAGCTTAGACCTTAGCGGGAGTGGGACGCAGTATTTT. This sequence encodes CASSLDLSGSGTQYF.

The chain joins TRBV3-1 (or the pseudogene TRBV3-2) to TRBJ2-3; 9 bases map to TRBD2. CDR3 length equals 17 residues. The J segment lost 1 base and the V segment lost 3 bases, leaving 8 bases of the junction unmatched. From germline, CDR1 is LGHDT and CDR2 YNNKEL (reference sequence). The chain's CDR3 is CASSQGPGGRGTDTQYF. CDR3 in DNA: TGTGCCAGCAGCCAGGGTCCTGGCGGGAGGGGCACAGATACGCAGTATTTT.

The V call is TRBV28, the J call TRBJ1-5, with a tentative D call TRBD1 (5 bases). V was clipped by 10 bases and J by 1 base, with 8 bases between them. Germline V CDR1 and CDR2: MDHEN, SYDVKM. This CDR3 has 12 amino acids. CDR3 region: CAIQGSNQPQHF. The DNA of the CDR3 is TGTGCCATTCAGGGAAGCAATCAGCCCCAGCATTTT.

This chain links TRBV19 with TRBJ1-6; TRBD1 matches 7 bases. Germline CDR1 LNHDA, CDR2 SQIVND (reference sequence). The CDR3 extends over 14 amino acids. V lost 1 base and J lost 10; bases outside the gene matches: 4. The CDR3: CASSIGWDSSPLHF. CDR3 DNA: TGTGCCAGTAGTATAGGCTGGGACAGCTCACCCCTCCACTTT.

The V and J genes are TRBV29-1 and TRBJ1-2; tentative D call: TRBD1 (5 bases). The germline V gene has CDR1 SQVTM and CDR2 ANQGSEA. Trimming removed 7 bases from V and 1 base from J, with 19 bases in between. The CDR3 has 15 residues. The CDR3 nucleotides are TGCAGCGCCCTGTTAGTTGGCAGGGATAACTATGGCTACACCTTC. Translation gives CSALLVGRDNYGYTF.

The chain links TRBV11-1 to TRBJ1-4; D call uncertain. This CDR3 has 14 amino acids. V was shortened by 0 bases and J by 1 base, with 3 bases between the two germline ends. Germline V CDR1 and CDR2: SGHAT, FQDESV (reference sequence). CDR3 protein: CASSLAGTNEKLFF. In DNA, the CDR3 is TGTGCCAGCAGCTTAGCCGGAACTAATGAAAAACTGTTTTTT.

V gene TRBV4-3 combines with J gene TRBJ1-6; D gene ambiguous. Trimming removed 0 bases from V and 14 bases from J, with 14 bases in between. This CDR3 has 14 residues. Germline CDR1 LGHNA, CDR2 YSLEER. This CDR3 is CASSQDLSSATLHF. CDR3 DNA: TGCGCCAGCAGCCAAGATCTAAGTAGTGCAACCCTCCACTTT.

The chain has TRBV27 and TRBJ2-3; tentatively, D is TRBD2 (5 bases). The germline V gene encodes CDR1 MNHEY and CDR2 SMNVEV (reference sequence). V gave up 2 bases and J gave up 5 bases, with 20 bases separating them. This CDR3 has 17 amino acids. This CDR3 is CASSLPPSRGIRDTQYF. CDR3 nucleotides: TGTGCCAGCAGTTTACCTCCCTCCCGAGGGATTAGAGATACGCAGTATTTT.

The chain links TRBV27 to TRBJ1-4; 7 bases agree with TRBD1. This CDR3 spans 14 amino acids. V shed 4 bases, J shed 5 bases, and the junction held 4 bases outside the gene matches. CDR1 MNHEY and CDR2 SMNVEV come from the germline V gene (reference sequence). In DNA, the CDR3 is TGTGCCAGCAGTTGGGACAGACGGAATGAAAAACTGTTTTTT. Its protein product is CASSWDRRNEKLFF.